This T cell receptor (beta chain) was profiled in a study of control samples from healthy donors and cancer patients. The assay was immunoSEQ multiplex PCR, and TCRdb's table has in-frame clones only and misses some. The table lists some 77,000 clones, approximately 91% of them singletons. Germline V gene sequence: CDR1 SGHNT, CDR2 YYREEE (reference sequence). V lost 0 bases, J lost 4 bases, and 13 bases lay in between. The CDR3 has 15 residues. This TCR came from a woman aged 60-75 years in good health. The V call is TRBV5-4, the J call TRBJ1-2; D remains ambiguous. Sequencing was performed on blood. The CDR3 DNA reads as TGTGCCAGCAGCTTGGTCCATGCGGCAGGCTATGGCTACACCTTC. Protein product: CASSLVHAAGYGYTF.